The clone carrying this T cell receptor (beta chain) was counted many times. Its specificity is not known. The read ends 3 residues early relative to the CDR3; the germline J gene fills the gap. The data are from a study of T cell clonality in common variable immunodeficiency. Patients had low serum IgG, IgA and/or IgM and specific antibody deficiency. Patients and controls were mostly of Caucasian heritage. Only in-frame clones appear in the TCRdb table, and some are missing; sequencing was by immunoSEQ multiplex PCR. Singletons are absent from the sample, which has over 30,000 clones. Overall study results and limits: Reportedly, TCR beta sequences from common variable immunodeficiency showed fewer deletions and N-nucleotide insertions. Compared with healthy controls, CVID subjects showed increased TCRbeta clonality, mostly in about a third. Links between repertoire features and CVID complications were heterogeneity-limited.

The CDR3 extends over 14 amino acids. Germline CDR1 and CDR2: GTSNPN and SVGIG (reference sequence). Unmatched junction bases numbered 5, after V lost 4 bases and J lost 0 bases. The sequenced material came from peripheral blood mononuclear cells. The chain recombines TRBV30 with TRBJ1-2; 7 nucleotides agree with TRBD1. The clonotype was recovered from a human donor with common variable immunodeficiency. The sequenced part of the CDR3 DNA is TGTGCCTGGACAAGGACAGGACCTAACTATGGC. Amino acids: CAWTRTGPNYG. The whole CDR3 protein reads CAWTRTGPNYGYTF.